Below, 18 T cell receptor beta chains from the same sample are listed, as sequenced in a study of blood T cell repertoires in COVID-19. Sequencing used immunoSEQ multiplex PCR; TCRdb keeps in-frame clones, though not all of them. The sample holds fewer than 200,000 clones, 85% seen once. Sample: peripheral blood. The source is a human donor with acute or convalescent COVID-19. The donor label of this sample is uncertain.

The chain joins TRBV19 to TRBJ1-1; a weak D match, TRBD1 (5 bases). V was trimmed by 0 bases and J by 3 bases, leaving 11 bases between them. The CDR3 runs 15 residues. Germline-derived CDR1 and CDR2 are LNHDA and SQIVND (reference sequence). CDR3 protein: CASSIDRKGDTEAFF. DNA of the CDR3: TGTGCCAGTAGTATAGATAGGAAAGGGGACACTGAAGCTTTCTTT.

This clone came up once. The CDR3 here is CASSRQGTVNTIYF. The CDR3 DNA reads TGTGCCAGTAGTCGCCAGGGGACCGTAAACACCATATATTTT. This chain connects TRBV19 to TRBJ1-3, with D perhaps matching TRBD1 (6 bases). CDR3 size: 14 residues. Germline loops: CDR1 LNHDA, CDR2 SQIVND (reference sequence). Trimming stripped 5 bases from V and 6 bases from J, with 14 bases between.

This chain connects TRBV5-4 to TRBJ2-1; D call uncertain. Trimming cost V 2 bases and J 7 bases, with 13 bases left between them. Germline V CDR1 and CDR2: SGHNT, YYREEE (reference sequence). The CDR3 has 14 amino acids. CDR3 protein: CASSFVQAQNEQFF. DNA of the CDR3: TGTGCCAGCAGCTTTGTTCAGGCTCAGAATGAGCAGTTCTTC.

The V gene is TRBV11-2, the J gene TRBJ2-1; D might be TRBD1 (5 bases). V was shortened by 5 bases and J by 0 bases, with 11 bases between the two germline ends. Germline-derived CDR1 and CDR2 are SGHAT and FQNNGV. CDR3 length: 15 residues. As DNA, the CDR3 is TGTGCCAGCAGCATGGGGCTAACCTCCTACAATGAGCAGTTCTTC. Translation gives CASSMGLTSYNEQFF.

The rearrangement joins TRBV7-2 to TRBJ1-5; D gene unclear. In germline, CDR1 is SGHTA, CDR2 FQGNSA. The CDR3 has 14 residues. The V and J ends lost 6 bases and 9 bases respectively, with 18 bases between them. CDR3 DNA: TGTGCCAGCAGTAAGGAGGCAGGCGTGGGGCCCCAGCATTTT. It codes for CASSKEAGVGPQHF.

The chain employs TRBV7-2 and TRBJ2-1; D may be TRBD2 (6 bases). This CDR3 contains 16 residues. Germline values: CDR1 SGHTA, CDR2 FQGNSA. The germline V and J ends were trimmed by 3 bases and 7 bases, with 19 bases remaining between them. The CDR3, as DNA: TGTGCCAGCAGCTTTCATACTAGCTTTAAAAGGAATGAGCAGTTCTTC. It translates to CASSFHTSFKRNEQFF. The full variable domain, in which reference TRBV7-2 and TRBJ2-1 provide the parts outside the CDR3, is GAGVSQSPSNKVTEKGKDVELRCDPISGHTALYWYRQSLGQGLEFLIYFQGNSAPDKSGLPSDRFSAERTGGSVSTLTIQRTQQEDSAVYLCASSFHTSFKRNEQFFGPGTRLTVL.

As concerns this clone: The same CDR3 can be traced to other DNA sequences in this sample. The V gene is TRBV18, the J gene TRBJ2-7; 8 nucleotides line up with TRBD1. Unmatched junction bases numbered 5, after V lost 7 bases and J lost 0 bases. The germline CDR1 and CDR2 sequences are KGHSH and LQKENI. The CDR3 has 14 residues. CDR3 DNA sequence: TGTGCCAGCTTTAGGGACAGGAGCTCCTACGAGCAGTACTTC. Its protein is CASFRDRSSYEQYF.

The chain uses TRBV4-1 and TRBJ2-4; D not resolved. Deletions cut 0 bases from V and 7 bases from J, with 13 bases between. CDR1 and CDR2 (germline): MGHRA, YSYEKL. The CDR3 consists of 15 residues. The CDR3 nucleotides are TGCGCCAGCAGCCAAGAACCGGGTCCCCCTAACATTCAGTACTTC. Its translation is CASSQEPGPPNIQYF.

This clone was seen a handful of times. The rearrangement joins TRBV9 to TRBJ1-3; 7 positions match TRBD1. The CDR3 contains 15 residues. V shed 2 bases and J 3 bases; nucleotides not matched to a gene: 5. Per germline, CDR1 SGDLS and CDR2 YYNGEE. Here the CDR3 reads CASSVTQGGGNTIYF. CDR3 coding DNA: TGTGCCAGCAGCGTTACCCAGGGGGGTGGAAACACCATATATTTT.

The genes are TRBV5-1 and TRBJ1-2; the D gene is possibly TRBD1 (6 bases). V lost 6 bases to trimming and J lost 4 bases, with 22 bases between them. Germline V gene lookup returns CDR1 SGHRS and CDR2 YFSETQ. This CDR3 is 16 amino acids long. CDR3 loop: CASILAPGDTLYGYTF. DNA of the CDR3: TGCGCCAGCATCCTGGCCCCCGGGGACACCCTCTATGGCTACACCTTC.

The rearrangement uses TRBV30 and TRBJ1-2; tentatively, D is TRBD1 (5 bases). Trimming took off 4 bases at V and 12 bases at J, with 24 bases between the two ends. From germline, CDR1 is GTSNPN and CDR2 SVGIG (reference sequence). This CDR3 is 14 amino acids long. The CDR3 nucleotides are TGTGCCTGGAACCGGGACGGACTAAATATGGCTAACACCTTC. Its translation: CAWNRDGLNMANTF.

V and J are TRBV9 and TRBJ1-6, with 7 bases identical to TRBD1. CDR1 SGDLS and CDR2 YYNGEE come from the germline V gene. The CDR3 is 16 residues long. Germline trimming cut 0 bases from V and 6 bases from J; bases unmatched to any gene: 6. The CDR3 sequence: CASSVEAGGSNSPLHF. In nucleotides, the CDR3 is TGTGCCAGCAGCGTAGAGGCAGGGGGATCTAATTCACCCCTCCACTTT.

The chain has TRBV7-9 and TRBJ1-1, with D unresolved. Germline CDR1 reads SEHNR; CDR2 reads FQNEAQ (reference sequence). Trimming removed 6 bases from V and 1 base from J, with 15 bases in between. The CDR3 extends over 15 amino acids. The CDR3 DNA reads as TGTGCCAGCAGTCTCCCCGGGGTGGGGAACACTGAAGCTTTCTTT. Its translation is CASSLPGVGNTEAFF.

The chain joins TRBV19 to TRBJ2-3, with 9 nucleotides matching TRBD2. In germline, CDR1 is LNHDA, CDR2 SQIVND (reference sequence). The CDR3 has 16 amino acids. V lost 6 bases and J lost 1; bases outside the gene matches: 8. The DNA for the CDR3 is TGTGCCAGTAGACCCGAGCGGGGGGCTGGCACAGATACGCAGTATTTT. Residues: CASRPERGAGTDTQYF.

The rearrangement uses TRBV2 and TRBJ1-2; D unclear. CDR1 is SNHLY and CDR2 is FYNNEI in the germline V gene. The ends were cut back, 4 bases at V and 8 bases at J, with 11 bases in the middle. The CDR3 length is 12 residues. This CDR3 reads CASSVVIIGYTF. CDR3 DNA sequence: TGTGCCAGCAGTGTAGTCATCATAGGCTACACCTTC.

The J gene is TRBJ1-1, the V gene TRBV30; D is unresolved. Looked up from germline, CDR1 is GTSNPN and CDR2 is SVGIG (reference sequence). This CDR3 spans 14 amino acids. Trimming left V 0 bases short and J 4 bases short, with 12 bases between. This CDR3 is CAWSVNRRGTEAFF. The CDR3 bases are TGTGCCTGGAGTGTAAACCGACGGGGCACTGAAGCTTTCTTT.

The gene calls are TRBV11-3 and TRBJ1-5; D unresolved. Trimming took 0 bases from V and 9 from J, leaving 9 bases between them. This CDR3 region has 13 residues. The germline V gene encodes CDR1 SGHNT and CDR2 YENEEA. DNA of the CDR3: TGTGCCAGCAGCTTAGATCCAACCGGGCCCCAGCATTTT. It codes for CASSLDPTGPQHF.

The chain carries TRBV18 and TRBJ2-4; TRBD1 aligns across 8 bases. This CDR3 contains 14 residues. CDR1 is KGHSH and CDR2 is LQKENI in the germline V gene. The junction had 7 bases not matched to a gene; V was cut back by 4 bases and J by 8 bases. CDR3 region: CASSLDRGVDIQYF. The DNA for the CDR3 is TGTGCCAGCTCACTAGACAGGGGAGTGGACATTCAGTACTTC.